This is a list of T cell receptor beta chains from one sample in a study of OX40 agonist ivuxolimab in advanced cancers. Profiling relied on immunoSEQ multiplex PCR, and the TCRdb table lists in-frame clones only, not all of them. The sample contains over 8,500 clones, approximately 85% of which appear only once. The sample in question was CD4+ or CD8+ T cells sorted from blood, obtained in a trial of the OX40 agonist ivuxolimab. The source is an adult with an advanced solid tumor such as melanoma, head and neck, liver or kidney cancer. Both conserved end residues are part of each CDR3.

TRBV7-9	CASSFSEGWQETQYF
TRBV9	CASSVRALPPTDTQYF
TRBV4-3	CASSQDWGGQQFF
TRBV15	CATSRPMRPDTQYF
TRBV7-3	CASSSPAGTGGEDTSGNTIYF
TRBV4-3	CASSQERGLSYGYTF
TRBV6-1	CASSTPAGQLFF
TRBV4-2	CASSQGYPGEKLFF
TRBV4-1	CASSQAGTGNQPQHF
TRBV5-6	CASSGDRDRLYGYTF
TRBV7-9	CASSYQDEQYF
TRBV9	CASSVGTASSYEQYF